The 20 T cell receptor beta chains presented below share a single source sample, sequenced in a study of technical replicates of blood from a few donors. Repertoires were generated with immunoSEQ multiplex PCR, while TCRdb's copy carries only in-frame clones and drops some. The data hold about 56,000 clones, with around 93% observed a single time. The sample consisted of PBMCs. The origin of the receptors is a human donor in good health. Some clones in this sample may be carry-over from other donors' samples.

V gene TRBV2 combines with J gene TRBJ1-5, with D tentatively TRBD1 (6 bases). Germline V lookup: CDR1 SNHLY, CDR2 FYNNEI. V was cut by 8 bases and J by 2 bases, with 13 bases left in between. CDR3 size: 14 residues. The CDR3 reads CASSRGWGNQPQHF. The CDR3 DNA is TGTGCCAGCTCGAGGGGGTGGGGCAATCAGCCCCAGCATTTT.

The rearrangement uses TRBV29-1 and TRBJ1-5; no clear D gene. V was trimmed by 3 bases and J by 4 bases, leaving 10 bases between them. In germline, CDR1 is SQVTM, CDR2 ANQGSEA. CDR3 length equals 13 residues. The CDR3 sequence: CSVEVQENQPQHF. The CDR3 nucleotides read TGCAGCGTTGAGGTTCAGGAAAATCAGCCCCAGCATTTT.

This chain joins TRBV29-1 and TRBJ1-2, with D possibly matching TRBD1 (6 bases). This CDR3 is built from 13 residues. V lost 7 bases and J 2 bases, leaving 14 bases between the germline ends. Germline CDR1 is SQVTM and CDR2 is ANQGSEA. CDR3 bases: TGCAGCGCCGGGCCTCAGGGGAACTATGGCTACACCTTC. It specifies CSAGPQGNYGYTF. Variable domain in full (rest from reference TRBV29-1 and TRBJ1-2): SAVISQKPSRDICQRGTSLTIQCQVDSQVTMMFWYRQQPGQSLTLIATANQGSEATYESGFVIDKFPISRPNLTFSTLTVSNMSPEDSSIYLCSAGPQGNYGYTFGSGTRLTVV.

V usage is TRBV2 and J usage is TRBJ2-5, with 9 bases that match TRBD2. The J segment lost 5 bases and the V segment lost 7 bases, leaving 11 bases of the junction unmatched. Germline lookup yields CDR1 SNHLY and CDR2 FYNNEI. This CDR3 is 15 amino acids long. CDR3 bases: TGTGCCAGCAAGGAAAGGCGGGGGGGCCTGGAGACCCAGTACTTC. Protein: CASKERRGGLETQYF.

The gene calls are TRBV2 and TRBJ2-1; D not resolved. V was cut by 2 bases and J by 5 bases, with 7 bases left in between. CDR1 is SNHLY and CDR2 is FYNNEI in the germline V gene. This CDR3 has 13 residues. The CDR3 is CASSEPPDNEQFF. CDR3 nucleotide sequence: TGTGCCAGCAGTGAACCCCCTGACAATGAGCAGTTCTTC.

CDR3 region: CASSSGPQGEDTQYF. The CDR3 nucleotides read TGCGCCAGCAGCTCGGGCCCCCAAGGGGAAGATACGCAGTATTTT. The chain couples TRBV5-1 to TRBJ2-3; perhaps TRBD1 as D (5 bases). The CDR3 totals 15 residues. Between the trimmed V and J ends, which lost 3 bases and 5 bases, there was a span of 16 bases. CDR1 is SGHRS and CDR2 is YFSETQ in the germline V gene.

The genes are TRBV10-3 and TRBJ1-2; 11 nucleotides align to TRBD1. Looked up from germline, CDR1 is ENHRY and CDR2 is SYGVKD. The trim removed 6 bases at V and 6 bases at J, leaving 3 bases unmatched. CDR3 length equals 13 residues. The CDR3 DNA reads TGTGCCATCAGGGGACAGGGGGTTAATGGCTACACCTTC. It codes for CAIRGQGVNGYTF.

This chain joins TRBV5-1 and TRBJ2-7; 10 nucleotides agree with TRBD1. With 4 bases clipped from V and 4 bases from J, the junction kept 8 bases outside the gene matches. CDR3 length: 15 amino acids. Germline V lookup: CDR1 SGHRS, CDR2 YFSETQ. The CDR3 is CASSASGTGVYEQYF. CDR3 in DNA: TGCGCCAGCAGCGCCTCCGGGACAGGGGTTTACGAGCAGTACTTC.

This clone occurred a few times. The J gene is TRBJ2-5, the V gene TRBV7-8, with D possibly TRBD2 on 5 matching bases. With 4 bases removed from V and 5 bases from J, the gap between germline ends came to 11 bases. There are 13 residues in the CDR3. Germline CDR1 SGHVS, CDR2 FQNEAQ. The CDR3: CASSSQAVETQYF. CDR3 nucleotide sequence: TGTGCCAGCAGCTCCCAAGCGGTGGAGACCCAGTACTTC.

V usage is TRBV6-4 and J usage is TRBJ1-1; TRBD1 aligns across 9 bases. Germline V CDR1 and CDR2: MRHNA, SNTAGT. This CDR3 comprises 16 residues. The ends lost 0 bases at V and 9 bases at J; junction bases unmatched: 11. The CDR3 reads CASSDSGTGLPLKAFF. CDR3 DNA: TGTGCCAGCAGTGACTCGGGGACAGGGTTGCCTCTGAAAGCTTTCTTT.

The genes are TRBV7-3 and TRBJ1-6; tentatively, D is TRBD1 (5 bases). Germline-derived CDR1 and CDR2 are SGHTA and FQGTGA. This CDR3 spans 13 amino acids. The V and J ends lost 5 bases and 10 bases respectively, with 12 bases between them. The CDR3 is CASSPDRGSPLHF. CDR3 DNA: TGTGCCAGCAGCCCAGACAGAGGATCACCCCTCCACTTT.

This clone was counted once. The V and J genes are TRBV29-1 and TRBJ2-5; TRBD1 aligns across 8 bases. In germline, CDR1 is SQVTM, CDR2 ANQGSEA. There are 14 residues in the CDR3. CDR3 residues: CSGPTGAIQETQYF. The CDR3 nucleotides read TGCAGTGGCCCGACAGGGGCCATCCAAGAGACCCAGTACTTC.

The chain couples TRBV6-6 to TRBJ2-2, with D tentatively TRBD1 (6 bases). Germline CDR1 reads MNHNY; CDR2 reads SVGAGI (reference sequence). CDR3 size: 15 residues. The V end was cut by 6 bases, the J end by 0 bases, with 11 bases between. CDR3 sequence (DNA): TGTGCCAGCAGCAACGGGACAACGAACACCGGGGAGCTGTTTTTT. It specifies CASSNGTTNTGELFF.

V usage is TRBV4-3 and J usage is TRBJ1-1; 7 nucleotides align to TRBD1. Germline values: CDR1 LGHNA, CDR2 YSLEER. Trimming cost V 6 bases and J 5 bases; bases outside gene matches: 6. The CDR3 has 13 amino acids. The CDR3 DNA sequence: TGCGCCAGCAGTGACAGGGTGGGGACTGAAGCTTTCTTT. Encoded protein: CASSDRVGTEAFF.

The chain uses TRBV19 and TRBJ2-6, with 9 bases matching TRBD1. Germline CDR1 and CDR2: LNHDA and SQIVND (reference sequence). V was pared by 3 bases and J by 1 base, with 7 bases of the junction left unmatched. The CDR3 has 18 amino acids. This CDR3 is CASSIRGQGLSGANVLTF. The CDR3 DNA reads TGTGCCAGTAGTATCAGGGGACAGGGCTTGTCTGGGGCCAACGTCCTGACTTTC.

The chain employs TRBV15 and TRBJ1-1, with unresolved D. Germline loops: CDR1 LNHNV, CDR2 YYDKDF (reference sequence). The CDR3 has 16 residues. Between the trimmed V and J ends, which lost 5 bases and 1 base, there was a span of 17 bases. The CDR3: CATSGRASTWNTEAFF. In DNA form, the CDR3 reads TGTGCCACCAGCGGGCGGGCTTCCACTTGGAACACTGAAGCTTTCTTT.

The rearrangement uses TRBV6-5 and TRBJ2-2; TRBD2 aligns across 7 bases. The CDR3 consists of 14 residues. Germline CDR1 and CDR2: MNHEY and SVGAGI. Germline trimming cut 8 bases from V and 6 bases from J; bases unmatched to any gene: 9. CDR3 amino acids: CASQEGLGPGELFF. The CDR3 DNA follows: TGTGCCAGCCAAGAAGGACTAGGTCCCGGGGAGCTGTTTTTT.

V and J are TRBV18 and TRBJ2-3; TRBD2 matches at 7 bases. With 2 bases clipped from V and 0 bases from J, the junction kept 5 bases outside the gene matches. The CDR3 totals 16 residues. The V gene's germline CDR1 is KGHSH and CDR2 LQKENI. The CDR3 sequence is CASSPSLAASTDTQYF. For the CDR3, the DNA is TGTGCCAGCTCACCATCGCTAGCGGCTAGCACAGATACGCAGTATTTT.

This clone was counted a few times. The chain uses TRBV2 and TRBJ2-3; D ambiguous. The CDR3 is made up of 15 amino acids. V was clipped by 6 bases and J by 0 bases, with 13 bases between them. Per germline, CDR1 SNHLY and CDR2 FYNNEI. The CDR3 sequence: CASRPGSMSTDTQYF. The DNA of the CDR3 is TGTGCCAGCAGACCAGGTTCCATGAGCACAGATACGCAGTATTTT.

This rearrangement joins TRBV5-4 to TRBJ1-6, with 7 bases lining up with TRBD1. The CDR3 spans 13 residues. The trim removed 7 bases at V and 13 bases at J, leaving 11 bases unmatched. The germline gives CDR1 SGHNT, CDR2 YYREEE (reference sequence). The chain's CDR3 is CASGPKQGPPLHF. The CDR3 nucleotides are TGTGCCAGCGGTCCTAAACAGGGGCCGCCCCTCCACTTT.